A few counts support the clone carrying this TCR beta chain. Profiled with immunoSEQ multiplex PCR; TCRdb holds only in-frame clones, not every one. The sample consists of 60,000 to 70,000 clones, approximately 78% of them appearing once. This specimen belongs to a study of blood T cell repertoires in COVID-19. This clonotype was obtained from a man at least 80 years old with acute or convalescent COVID-19. Sequenced: peripheral blood.

CDR3 protein: CASTQGGPAFF. Written as DNA, the CDR3 is TGTGCCAGCACCCAAGGAGGGCCAGCTTTCTTT. The chain recombines TRBV12-3 or TRBV12-4 with TRBJ1-1, with unresolved D. Trimming shortened V by 7 bases and J by 10 bases, and 13 bases separated the two germline ends. The CDR3 length is 11 residues.